This TCR beta chain was captured by sequencing in a study of cytotoxic CD8 clonotypes in ibrutinib-treated CLL. About the study: Once treatment had gone on for a median of 12 months, range 6 to 36, response samples were drawn.

As for this clone: The antigen is unknown.

Using immunoSEQ multiplex PCR, the repertoire was profiled, and TCRdb retains in-frame clones only, with some absent. This sample has 200,000 to 250,000 clones, with 70% found just once. Trimming took 2 bases from V and 7 from J, leaving 12 bases between them. The CDR3 is 14 residues long. The germline CDR1 and CDR2 sequences are WNHNN and SYGVQD (reference sequence). The study, taken as a whole, reports: Patients with sustained remission and those progressing were sampled at differing times.

This sequence was found in a human donor with chronic lymphocytic leukemia. The source was PBMCs, collected after 24 months of ibrutinib treatment. This rearrangement joins TRBV10-1 to TRBJ1-5; D unclear. The CDR3 spells CASSEGVHGQPQHF. The CDR3, as DNA: TGCGCCAGCAGTGAGGGTGTCCACGGCCAGCCCCAGCATTTT.